The 8 T cell receptor beta chains below were found in one sample sequenced in a study of cytomegalovirus exposure and HLA in healthy donors. The PCR had 60 Vbeta and 13 Jbeta primers. Clones were read by immunoSEQ multiplex PCR, and TCRdb kept only the in-frame ones, dropping some. The data contain 100,000 or so clones, around 80% of them singletons. The source material was PBMCs. These receptors were collected from a female donor in good health and CMV-seropositive.

The genes are TRBV13 and TRBJ2-1, with D perhaps matching TRBD1 (6 bases). The germline CDR1 and CDR2 sequences are PRHDT and FYEKMQ (reference sequence). The CDR3 spans 13 residues. The V end lost 3 bases, the J end lost 9 bases, and 12 bases lay between the germline ends. CDR3: CASSFNRVGEQFF. The CDR3, as DNA: TGTGCCAGCAGCTTTAACAGGGTTGGTGAGCAGTTCTTC.

V and J are TRBV2 and TRBJ2-1, with 14 bases fitting TRBD2. Germline CDR1 is SNHLY and CDR2 is FYNNEI. Trimming removed 4 bases from V and 7 bases from J; junction bases left unmatched: 9. This CDR3 is 17 amino acids long. CDR3 amino acids: CASSVRGTSGSQNEQFF. The DNA for the CDR3 is TGTGCCAGCAGTGTGAGAGGGACTAGCGGGAGTCAGAATGAGCAGTTCTTC.

This chain links TRBV6-5 with TRBJ1-2; the match to TRBD1 covers 10 bases. From germline, CDR1 is MNHEY and CDR2 SVGAGI. This CDR3 is 14 amino acids long. The J segment lost 8 bases and the V segment lost 6 bases, leaving 9 bases of the junction unmatched. DNA for the CDR3: TGTGCCAGCAGCGTGACAGGGGGCGCGGGAGGCTACACCTTC. Translated, it gives CASSVTGGAGGYTF.

J is TRBJ1-2 and V is TRBV29-1; 8 bases agree with TRBD1. Germline V gene sequence: CDR1 SQVTM, CDR2 ANQGSEA. The V gene end was trimmed by 2 bases and the J gene end by 3 bases; junction bases not matched to a gene: 11. The CDR3 is 16 residues long. CDR3 DNA: TGCAGCGTTGAACCCCCGGGACAGGTTTCGCACTATGGCTACACCTTC. Protein product: CSVEPPGQVSHYGYTF.

In this sample, this clone turned up a few times. The rearrangement uses TRBV6-6 and TRBJ1-1; a weak D match, TRBD1 (6 bases). The CDR3 is made up of 15 amino acids. In germline, CDR1 is MNHNY, CDR2 SVGAGI (reference sequence). Trimming removed 2 bases at V and 10 bases at J, with 20 bases between. Here the CDR3 DNA reads TGTGCCAGCAGTTACCTCCAGGGGAGGGAACATGGAGCTTTCTTT. Translating gives CASSYLQGREHGAFF.

V is TRBV4-1 and J is TRBJ2-7, with D perhaps matching TRBD2 (6 bases). V shed 2 bases and J shed 6 bases, with 14 bases lying between them. Germline values: CDR1 MGHRA, CDR2 YSYEKL. This CDR3 has 14 residues. The CDR3 nucleotides are TGCGCCAGCAGCCAAACTGAGATCGGGGGCGAGCAGTACTTC. Translation gives CASSQTEIGGEQYF.

The rearrangement uses TRBV19 and TRBJ2-3, with D possibly being TRBD2 (6 bases). The CDR3 loop spans 14 amino acids. V lost 5 bases to trimming and J lost 3 bases, with 12 bases between them. The germline gives CDR1 LNHDA, CDR2 SQIVND (reference sequence). Written as DNA, the CDR3 is TGTGCCAGTAGTTCTAGCGCCATAACAGATACGCAGTATTTT. Translated: CASSSSAITDTQYF.

The chain has TRBV30 and TRBJ1-1; unclear D gene. Germline V lookup: CDR1 GTSNPN, CDR2 SVGIG (reference sequence). This CDR3 comprises 12 residues. V dropped 3 bases and J dropped 4 bases, with 9 bases sitting between them. CDR3 coding DNA: TGTGCCTGGAGACCCCGGTCCACTGAAGCTTTCTTT. This encodes CAWRPRSTEAFF.